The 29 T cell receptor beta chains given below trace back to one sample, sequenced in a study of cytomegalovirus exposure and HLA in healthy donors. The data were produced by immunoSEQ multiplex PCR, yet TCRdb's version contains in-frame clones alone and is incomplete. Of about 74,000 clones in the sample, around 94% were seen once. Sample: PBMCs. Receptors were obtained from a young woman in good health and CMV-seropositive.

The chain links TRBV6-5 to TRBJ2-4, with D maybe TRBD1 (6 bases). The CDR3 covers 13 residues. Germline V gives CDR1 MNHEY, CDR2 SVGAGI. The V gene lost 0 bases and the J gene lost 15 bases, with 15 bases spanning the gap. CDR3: CASSYSGQNRRYF. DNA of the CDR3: TGTGCCAGCAGTTACTCCGGACAGAACAGGCGGTACTTC.

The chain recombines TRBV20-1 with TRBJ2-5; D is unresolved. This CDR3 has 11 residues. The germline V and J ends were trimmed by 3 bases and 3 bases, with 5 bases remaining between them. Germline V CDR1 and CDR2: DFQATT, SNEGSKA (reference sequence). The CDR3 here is CSASSEETQYF. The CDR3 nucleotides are TGCAGTGCTAGCTCCGAAGAGACCCAGTACTTC.

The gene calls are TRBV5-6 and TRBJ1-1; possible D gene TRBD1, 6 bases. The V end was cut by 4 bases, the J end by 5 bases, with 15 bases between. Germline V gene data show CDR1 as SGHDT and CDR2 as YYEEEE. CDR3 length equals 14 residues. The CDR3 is CASSPGPQGTEAFF. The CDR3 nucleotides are TGTGCCAGCAGCCCTGGGCCGCAGGGGACTGAAGCTTTCTTT.

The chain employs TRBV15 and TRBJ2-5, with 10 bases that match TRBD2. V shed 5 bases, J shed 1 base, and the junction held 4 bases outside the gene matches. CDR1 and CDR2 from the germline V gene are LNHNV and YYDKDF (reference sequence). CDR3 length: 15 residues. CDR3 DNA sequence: TGTGCCACCAGCGGGGGACTAGCGATCCAAGAGACCCAGTACTTC. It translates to CATSGGLAIQETQYF.

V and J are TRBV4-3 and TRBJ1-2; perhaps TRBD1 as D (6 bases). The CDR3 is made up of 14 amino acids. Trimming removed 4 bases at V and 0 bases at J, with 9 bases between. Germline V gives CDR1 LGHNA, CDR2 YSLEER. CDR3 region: CASSPGQSNYGYTF. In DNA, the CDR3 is TGCGCCAGCAGCCCTGGACAGTCTAACTATGGCTACACCTTC.

The CDR3 DNA reads TGCAGCGTTCCCGTAGCGGGCTTTTACAATGAGCAGTTCTTC. Translation gives CSVPVAGFYNEQFF. The gene calls are TRBV29-1 and TRBJ2-1, with TRBD2 identical over 7 bases. CDR1 SQVTM and CDR2 ANQGSEA come from the germline V gene. This CDR3 is built from 14 residues. V lost 5 bases to trimming and J lost 4 bases; unmatched junction nucleotides: 8.

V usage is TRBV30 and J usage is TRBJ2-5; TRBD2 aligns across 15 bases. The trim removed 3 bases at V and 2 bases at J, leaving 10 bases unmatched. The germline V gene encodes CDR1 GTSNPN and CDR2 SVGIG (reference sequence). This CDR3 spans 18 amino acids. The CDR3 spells CAWSEGLAGGWGQETQYF. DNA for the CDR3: TGTGCCTGGAGCGAGGGACTAGCGGGAGGCTGGGGACAAGAGACCCAGTACTTC.

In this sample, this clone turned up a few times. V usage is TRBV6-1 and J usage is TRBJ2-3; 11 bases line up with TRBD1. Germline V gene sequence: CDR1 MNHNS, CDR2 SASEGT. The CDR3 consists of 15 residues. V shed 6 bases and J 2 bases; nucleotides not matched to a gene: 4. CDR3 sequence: CASSRTGGSTDTQYF. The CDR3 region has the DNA TGTGCCAGCAGCCGGACAGGGGGCTCCACAGATACGCAGTATTTT.

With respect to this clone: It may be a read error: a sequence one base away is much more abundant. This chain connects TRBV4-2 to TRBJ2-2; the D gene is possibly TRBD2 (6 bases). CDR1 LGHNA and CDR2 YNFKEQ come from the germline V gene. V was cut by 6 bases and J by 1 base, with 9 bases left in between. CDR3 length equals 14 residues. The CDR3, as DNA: TGTGCCAGCAGTTTCGGGGGGAACACCGGGGAGCTGTTTTTT. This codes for CASSFGGNTGELFF.

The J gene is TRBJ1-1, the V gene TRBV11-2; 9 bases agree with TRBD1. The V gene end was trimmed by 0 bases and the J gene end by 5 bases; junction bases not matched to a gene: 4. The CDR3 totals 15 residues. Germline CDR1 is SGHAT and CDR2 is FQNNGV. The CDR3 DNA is TGTGCCAGCAGCTTAGAGGGACAGGGTTGGACTGAAGCTTTCTTT. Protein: CASSLEGQGWTEAFF.

Here the CDR3 DNA reads TGTGCCAGCAGCGGGGATCCGGGAATTCGGACCGGGGAGCTGTTTTTT. Translated: CASSGDPGIRTGELFF. The rearrangement links TRBV5-4 to TRBJ2-2; possibly TRBD2 for D (5 bases). The ends were cut back, 4 bases at V and 5 bases at J, with 18 bases in the middle. This CDR3 has 16 amino acids. Germline CDR1 reads SGHNT; CDR2 reads YYREEE (reference sequence).

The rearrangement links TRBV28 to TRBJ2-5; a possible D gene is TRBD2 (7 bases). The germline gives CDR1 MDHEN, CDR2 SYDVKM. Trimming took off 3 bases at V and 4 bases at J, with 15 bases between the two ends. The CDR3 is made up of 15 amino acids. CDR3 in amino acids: CASSFWQGGGETQYF. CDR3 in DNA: TGTGCCAGCAGTTTCTGGCAGGGAGGGGGAGAGACCCAGTACTTC.

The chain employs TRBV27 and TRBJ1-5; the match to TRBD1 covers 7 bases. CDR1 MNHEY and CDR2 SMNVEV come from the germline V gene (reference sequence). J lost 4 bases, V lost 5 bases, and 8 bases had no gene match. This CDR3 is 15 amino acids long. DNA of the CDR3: TGTGCCAGCAGTATCTCTTACAGGGGAAATCAGCCCCAGCATTTT. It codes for CASSISYRGNQPQHF.

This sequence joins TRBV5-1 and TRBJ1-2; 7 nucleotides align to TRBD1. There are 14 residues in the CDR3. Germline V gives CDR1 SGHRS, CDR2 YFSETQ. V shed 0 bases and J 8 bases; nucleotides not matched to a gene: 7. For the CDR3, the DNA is TGCGCCAGCAGCTTGGTGGACAGGCGCTCGGGCTACACCTTC. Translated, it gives CASSLVDRRSGYTF.

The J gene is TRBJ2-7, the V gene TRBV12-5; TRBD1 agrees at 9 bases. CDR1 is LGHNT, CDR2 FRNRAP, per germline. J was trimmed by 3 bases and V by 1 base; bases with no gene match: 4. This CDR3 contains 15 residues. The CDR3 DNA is TGTGCTAGTGGTTTGGCCGGGACAGGGCTCTACGAGCAGTACTTC. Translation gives CASGLAGTGLYEQYF. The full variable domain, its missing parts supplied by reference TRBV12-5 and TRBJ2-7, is DARVTQTPRHKVTEMGQEVTMRCQPILGHNTVFWYRQTMMQGLELLAYFRNRAPLDDSGMPKDRFSAEMPDATLATLKIQPSEPRDSAVYFCASGLAGTGLYEQYFGPGTRLTVT.

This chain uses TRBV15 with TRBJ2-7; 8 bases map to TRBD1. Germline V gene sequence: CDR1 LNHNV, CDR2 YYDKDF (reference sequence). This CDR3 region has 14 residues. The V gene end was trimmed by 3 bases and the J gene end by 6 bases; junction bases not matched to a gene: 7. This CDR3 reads CATSSRTGQGEQYF. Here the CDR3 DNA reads TGTGCCACCAGCAGCAGGACAGGGCAAGGCGAGCAGTACTTC. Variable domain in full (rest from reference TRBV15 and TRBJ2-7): DAMVIQNPRYQVTQFGKPVTLSCSQTLNHNVMYWYQQKSSQAPKLLFHYYDKDFNNEADTPDNFQSRRPNTSFCFLDIRSPGLGDTAMYLCATSSRTGQGEQYFGPGTRLTVT.

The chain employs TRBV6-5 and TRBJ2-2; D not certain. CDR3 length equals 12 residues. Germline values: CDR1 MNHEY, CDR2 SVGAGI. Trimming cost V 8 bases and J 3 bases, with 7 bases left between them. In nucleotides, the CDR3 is TGTGCCAGCGTTCACTACACCGGGGAGCTGTTTTTT. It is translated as CASVHYTGELFF.

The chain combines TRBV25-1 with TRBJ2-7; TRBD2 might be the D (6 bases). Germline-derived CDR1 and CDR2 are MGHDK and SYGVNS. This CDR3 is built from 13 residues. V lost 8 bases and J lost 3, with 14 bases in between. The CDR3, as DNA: TGTGCCAGCCTCCCCGGGACTCTCTACGAGCAGTACTTC. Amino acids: CASLPGTLYEQYF.

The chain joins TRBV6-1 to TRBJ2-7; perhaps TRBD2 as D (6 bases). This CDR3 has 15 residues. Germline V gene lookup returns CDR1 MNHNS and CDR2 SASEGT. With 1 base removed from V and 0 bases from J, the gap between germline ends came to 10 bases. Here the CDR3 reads CASSEGGASSYEQYF. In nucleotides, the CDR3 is TGTGCCAGCAGTGAAGGCGGGGCGAGCTCCTACGAGCAGTACTTC.

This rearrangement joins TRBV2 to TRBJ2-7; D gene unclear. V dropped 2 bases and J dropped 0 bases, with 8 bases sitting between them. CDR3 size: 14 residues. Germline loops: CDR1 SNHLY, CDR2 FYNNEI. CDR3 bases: TGTGCCAGCAGTGAATCCCCCGTCTCCTACGAGCAGTACTTC. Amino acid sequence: CASSESPVSYEQYF.

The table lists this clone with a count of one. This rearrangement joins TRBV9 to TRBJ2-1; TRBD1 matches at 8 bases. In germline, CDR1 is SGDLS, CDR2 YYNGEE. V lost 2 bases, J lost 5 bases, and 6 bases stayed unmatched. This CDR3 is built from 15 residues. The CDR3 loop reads CASSVLPTGDNEQFF. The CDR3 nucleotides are TGTGCCAGCAGCGTCCTTCCGACAGGGGACAATGAGCAGTTCTTC.

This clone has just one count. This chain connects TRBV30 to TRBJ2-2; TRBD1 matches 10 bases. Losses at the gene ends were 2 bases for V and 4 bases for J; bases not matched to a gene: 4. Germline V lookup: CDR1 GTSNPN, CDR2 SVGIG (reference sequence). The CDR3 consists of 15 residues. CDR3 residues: CAWSPDRGITGELFF. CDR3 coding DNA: TGTGCCTGGAGTCCGGACAGGGGGATCACCGGGGAGCTGTTTTTT.

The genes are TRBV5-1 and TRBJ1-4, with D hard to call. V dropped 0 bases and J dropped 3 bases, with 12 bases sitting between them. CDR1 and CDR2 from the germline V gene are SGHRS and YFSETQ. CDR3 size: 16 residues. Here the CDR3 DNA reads TGCGCCAGCAGCTTGGCCGCGAGGTTAGCTAATGAAAAACTGTTTTTT. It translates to CASSLAARLANEKLFF.

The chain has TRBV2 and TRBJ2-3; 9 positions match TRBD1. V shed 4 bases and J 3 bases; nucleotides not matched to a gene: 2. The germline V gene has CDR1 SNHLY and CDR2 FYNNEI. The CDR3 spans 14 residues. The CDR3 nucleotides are TGTGCCAGCAGTGTAGACAGGGGGACAGATACGCAGTATTTT. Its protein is CASSVDRGTDTQYF.

The DNA for the CDR3 is TGTGCCAGCAGTTCCTCCGGGACAGGGGATCACAATCAGCCCCAGCATTTT. Translated, it gives CASSSSGTGDHNQPQHF. This chain connects TRBV6-7 to TRBJ1-5, with 10 bases matching TRBD1. TRBV6-7 carries the ORF label, with uncertain function. The CDR3 sequence is 17 residues long. Unmatched junction bases numbered 9, after V lost 4 bases and J lost 3 bases.

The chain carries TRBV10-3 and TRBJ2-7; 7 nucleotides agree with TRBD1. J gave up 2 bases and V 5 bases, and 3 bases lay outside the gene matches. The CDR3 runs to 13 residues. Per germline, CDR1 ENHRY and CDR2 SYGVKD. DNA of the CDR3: TGTGCCATCAGTCGGCAGGGGGCCTACGAGCAGTACTTC. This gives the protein CAISRQGAYEQYF.

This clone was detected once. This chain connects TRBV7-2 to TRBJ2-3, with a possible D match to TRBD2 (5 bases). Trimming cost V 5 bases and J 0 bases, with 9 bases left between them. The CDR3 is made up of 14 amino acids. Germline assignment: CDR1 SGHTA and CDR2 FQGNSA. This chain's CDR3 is CASSLGVSTDTQYF. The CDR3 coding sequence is TGTGCCAGCAGCCTCGGGGTTAGCACAGATACGCAGTATTTT.

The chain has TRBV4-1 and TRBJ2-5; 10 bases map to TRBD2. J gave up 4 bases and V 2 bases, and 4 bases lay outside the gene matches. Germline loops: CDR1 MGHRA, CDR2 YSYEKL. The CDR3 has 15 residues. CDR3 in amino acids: CASSQLAGVGETQYF. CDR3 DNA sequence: TGCGCCAGCAGCCAACTAGCGGGAGTAGGAGAGACCCAGTACTTC.

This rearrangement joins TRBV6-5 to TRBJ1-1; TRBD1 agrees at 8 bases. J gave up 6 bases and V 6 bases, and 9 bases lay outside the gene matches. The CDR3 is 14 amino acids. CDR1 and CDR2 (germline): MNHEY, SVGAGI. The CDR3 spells CASSRGQAVAEAFF. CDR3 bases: TGTGCCAGCAGCCGGGGACAGGCCGTCGCTGAAGCTTTCTTT.